Sequencing of this T cell receptor (beta chain) was carried out in a study of blood T cell repertoires in COVID-19. The overall study: PBMCs, B-cell-depleted T cells, or T cells provided the cDNA or gDNA that made up the material.

TCRdb's copy holds only in-frame clones and misses some; the assay was immunoSEQ multiplex PCR. The profile shows about 180,000 clones, roughly 78% of them singletons. V lost 4 bases to trimming and J lost 1 base, with 9 bases between them. Germline CDR1 SNHLY, CDR2 FYNNEI. CDR3 length: 14 amino acids. Sequenced input: peripheral blood. The chain recombines TRBV2 with TRBJ2-3; D remains unclear. The sequence derives from a man between 65 and 80 years old with active or convalescent COVID-19. The chain's CDR3 is CASSVAGRTDTQYF. CDR3 sequence (DNA): TGTGCCAGCAGTGTGGCAGGCCGCACAGATACGCAGTATTTT. The variable domain in full, completed from reference TRBV2 and TRBJ2-3, reads EPEVTQTPSHQVTQMGQEVILRCVPISNHLYFYWYRQILGQKVEFLVSFYNNEISEKSEIFDDQFSVERPDGSNFTLKIRSTKLEDSAMYFCASSVAGRTDTQYFGPGTRLTVL.